This TCR beta chain came from a study of CD8 T cells in Susac syndrome. V was clipped by 4 bases and J by 3 bases, with 11 bases between them. Germline V lookup: CDR1 SGHAT, CDR2 FQNNGV. The CDR3 loop spans 14 amino acids. This clonotype was recorded once. An amount of RNA that ranged from roughly 0.45 to 1 ug was reverse transcribed with random hexamers. Via MiXCR, TCRdb re-called the immunoSEQ multiplex PCR reads, giving one row per CDR3 protein. The repertoire includes under 150,000 distinct CDR3 sequences, 85% to 95% of them detected once, and roughly 0.29% sits in the top ten. The V gene is TRBV11-2, the J gene TRBJ2-3; D gene unclear. The sequenced sample consisted of CD8+ T cells from PBMCs. The clonotype originates from a human donor in good health. CDR3 region: CASSSLLRTDTQYF. The CDR3 DNA sequence: TGTGCCAGCAGCTCCCTCCTTAGAACAGATACGCAGTATTTT. The whole variable domain, remainder taken from reference TRBV11-2 and TRBJ2-3, is EAGVAQSPRYKIIEKRQSVAFWCNPISGHATLYWYQQILGQGPKLLIQFQNNGVVDDSQLPKDRFSAERLKGVDSTLKIQPAKLEDSAVYLCASSSLLRTDTQYFGPGTRLTVL.